This TCR beta chain is drawn from a study of blood T cell repertoires in COVID-19. In the study overall: PBMCs, B-cell-depleted T cells, or T cells provided the cDNA or gDNA that made up the material.

In the case of this clone: Other nucleotide sequences in the sample specify the same CDR3.

Enrolled during active infection, Seattle patients were then followed longitudinally. Here immunoSEQ multiplex PCR was the method, and the copy in TCRdb shows in-frame clones only, minus some. The data hold about 170,000 clones, with under 95% observed a single time. CDR1 and CDR2 (germline): LGHNA, YSLEER. This CDR3 has 15 amino acids. Deletions cut 0 bases from V and 5 bases from J, with 13 bases between. The V call is TRBV4-3, the J call TRBJ2-5, with TRBD2 as a possible D gene (5 bases). The sample taken for sequencing was peripheral blood. The receptor was isolated from a man aged 18-30 years with COVID-19, enrolled during active disease. The CDR3 DNA is TGCGCCAGCAGCCAAGATAGCAGCGGTGGGGAGACCCAGTACTTC. Translating it yields CASSQDSSGGETQYF.